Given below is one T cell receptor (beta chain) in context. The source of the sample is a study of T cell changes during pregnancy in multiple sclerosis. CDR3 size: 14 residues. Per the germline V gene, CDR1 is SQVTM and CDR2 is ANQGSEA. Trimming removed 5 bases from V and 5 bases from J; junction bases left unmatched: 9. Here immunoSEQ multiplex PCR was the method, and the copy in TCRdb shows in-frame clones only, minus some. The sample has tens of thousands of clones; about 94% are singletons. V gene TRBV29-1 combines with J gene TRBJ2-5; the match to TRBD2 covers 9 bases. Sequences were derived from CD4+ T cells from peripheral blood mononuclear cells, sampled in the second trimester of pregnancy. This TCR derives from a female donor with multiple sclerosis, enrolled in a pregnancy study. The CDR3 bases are TGCAGCGTTTCGGCGGGGGGGTGGGGTGAGACCCAGTACTTC. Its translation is CSVSAGGWGETQYF.